These 13 T cell receptor beta chains were all obtained from the same sample, sequenced in a study of shared clonotypes between healthy human individuals. The data were produced by immunoSEQ multiplex PCR, yet TCRdb's version contains in-frame clones alone and is incomplete. Of some 2,100,000 clones listed, more than 85% are singletons. CD45RO-negative cells were positively selected for CCR7, leaving out terminally differentiated effector memory CD45RA+ cells. Sequenced input: naive CD8+ T cells from PBMCs. The receptors derive from a man between 18 and 29 years old in good health. Some clones in this sample may be carry-over from other donors' samples.

CDR3 region: CASSPGTGYNQPQHF. The CDR3 DNA reads TGTGCCAGCAGTCCCGGGACAGGGTACAATCAGCCCCAGCATTTT. This chain uses TRBV27 with TRBJ1-5; 9 bases match TRBD1. Unmatched junction bases numbered 5, after V lost 5 bases and J lost 3 bases. The CDR3 sequence is 15 residues long. Germline CDR1 and CDR2: MNHEY and SMNVEV (reference sequence).

The chain links TRBV19 to TRBJ1-1; TRBD1 matches 9 bases. Germline CDR1 is LNHDA and CDR2 is SQIVND (reference sequence). This CDR3 spans 12 amino acids. After removal of 9 bases from V and 3 bases from J, the junction contained 2 bases not matched to a gene. The CDR3 region is CASRTGDTEAFF. The CDR3 bases are TGTGCCAGCCGGACAGGGGACACTGAAGCTTTCTTT.

This clone showed up many times. V gene TRBV11-2 combines with J gene TRBJ2-7, with TRBD2 identical over 7 bases. Germline CDR1 reads SGHAT; CDR2 reads FQNNGV. This CDR3 comprises 17 residues. V was pared by 3 bases and J by 0 bases, with 11 bases of the junction left unmatched. The CDR3: CASSLGGGPRTSYEQYF. CDR3 nucleotides: TGTGCCAGCAGCTTGGGGGGGGGACCCAGAACCTCCTACGAGCAGTACTTC.

The rearrangement links TRBV9 to TRBJ1-4, with TRBD1 matching 7 bases. This CDR3 is 16 amino acids long. Trimming removed 4 bases from V and 4 bases from J; junction bases left unmatched: 10. CDR1 SGDLS and CDR2 YYNGEE come from the germline V gene. CDR3 DNA sequence: TGTGCCAGCAGCAAACAGGGGAGAAGAGGTAATGAAAAACTGTTTTTT. Its protein product is CASSKQGRRGNEKLFF.

The chain carries TRBV7-3 and TRBJ2-7, with D possibly TRBD1 on 6 matching bases. There are 14 residues in the CDR3. Germline V gene sequence: CDR1 SGHTA, CDR2 FQGTGA. Trimming took off 2 bases at V and 4 bases at J, with 12 bases between the two ends. The DNA of the CDR3 is TGTGCCAGCAGCTTATCAGGGGAAGCTTACGAGCAGTACTTC. This encodes CASSLSGEAYEQYF.

As concerns this clone: The germline gene is not matched at one end of the junction; a read error may be the cause. The chain joins TRBV2 to TRBJ1-2; 8 nucleotides line up with TRBD1. The CDR3 extends over 13 amino acids. The V gene's germline CDR1 is SNHLY and CDR2 FYNNEI. This CDR3 reads CLRGGQELDGYTF. The CDR3 nucleotides read TGCCTTAGGGGGGGACAGGAGCTCGATGGCTACACCTTC.

This clone has only one observation. V gene TRBV9 combines with J gene TRBJ1-2; D not resolved. V lost 0 bases and J lost 6, with 12 bases in between. Germline CDR1 and CDR2: SGDLS and YYNGEE. This CDR3 has 14 residues. The CDR3 sequence: CASSVVRGGDGYTF. The CDR3 DNA reads TGTGCCAGCAGCGTAGTCCGGGGTGGAGATGGCTACACCTTC.

A remark on this clone: The same CDR3 also results from other DNA sequences found in this sample. The V call is TRBV15, the J call TRBJ1-5; D gene uncertain. From germline, CDR1 is LNHNV and CDR2 YYDKDF (reference sequence). Trimming removed 0 bases from V and 7 bases from J, with 10 bases in between. The CDR3 consists of 14 residues. CDR3 sequence (DNA): TGTGCCACCAGCAGAGATCGAGGAAACCAGCCCCAGCATTTT. Residues: CATSRDRGNQPQHF.

CDR3 coding DNA: TGTGCCAGCAGTTTATTTGTTCGTATGGGGCTAGCGGGAGGCGAGCAGTACTTC. This encodes CASSLFVRMGLAGGEQYF. The rearrangement links TRBV27 to TRBJ2-7; 11 nucleotides align to TRBD2. CDR3 length equals 18 residues. Losses at the gene ends were 1 base for V and 6 bases for J; bases not matched to a gene: 14. Germline-derived CDR1 and CDR2 are MNHEY and SMNVEV (reference sequence).

V usage is TRBV10-1 and J usage is TRBJ1-2; no clear D. This CDR3 has 13 residues. Germline V gene data show CDR1 as WNHNN and CDR2 as SYGVQD (reference sequence). The V end was cut by 0 bases, the J end by 2 bases, with 4 bases between. For the CDR3, the DNA is TGCGCCAGCAGTGAGTCGAAGAACTATGGCTACACCTTC. This translates into CASSESKNYGYTF.

On this clone: Other DNA sequences of this sample code for an identical CDR3. The chain employs TRBV19 and TRBJ2-1; the D is unclear. The germline V gene encodes CDR1 LNHDA and CDR2 SQIVND (reference sequence). The CDR3 is 15 amino acids. V was clipped by 1 base and J by 0 bases, with 7 bases between them. Here the CDR3 DNA reads TGTGCCAGTAGTATAGTACCGGGCTCCTACAATGAGCAGTTCTTC. It encodes CASSIVPGSYNEQFF.

This chain links TRBV7-9 with TRBJ1-2, with TRBD1 matching 9 bases. The germline gives CDR1 SEHNR, CDR2 FQNEAQ (reference sequence). Germline trimming cut 4 bases from V and 1 base from J; bases unmatched to any gene: 4. CDR3 length equals 15 residues. The chain's CDR3 is CASSSGQGNNYGYTF. The CDR3 DNA sequence: TGTGCCAGCAGCTCGGGACAGGGCAATAACTATGGCTACACCTTC.

The chain carries TRBV4-1 and TRBJ2-6; no firm D call. This CDR3 has 16 amino acids. V was trimmed by 6 bases and J by 1 base, leaving 13 bases between them. Germline CDR1 MGHRA, CDR2 YSYEKL. The CDR3 reads CASRLDQSSGANVLTF. DNA for the CDR3: TGCGCCAGCAGACTGGACCAATCTTCTGGGGCCAACGTCCTGACTTTC.